This T cell receptor (beta chain) appears in the sequencing data of a study of tissue T cells after allogeneic stem cell transplantation. Overall study results and limits: Motif-based clustering found tissue-specific repertoire signatures shared across patients, though few clones were shared. Anatomically similar tissues had similar TCR repertoires within each patient.

Retrospectively chosen non-transplant comparators had other cancers and at least five gastrointestinal samples, without known gastrointestinal disease. In regard to this clone: The antigen remains unidentified.

V lost 4 bases and J lost 1, with 11 bases in between. The CDR3 extends over 15 amino acids. The germline CDR1 and CDR2 sequences are LNHDA and SQIVND (reference sequence). TCRbeta CDR3 was sequenced at survey depth with template counts. TCRdb keeps only in-frame clones here, not all; method: immunoSEQ multiplex PCR. The sample records 7,500 to 10,000 clones, approximately 61% being singletons. The input for sequencing was tissue from the jejunum, taken at autopsy. The rearrangement uses TRBV19 and TRBJ1-5; D remains unclear. The sequence came from a woman aged 18 to 55 with breast cancer. CDR3 DNA sequence: TGTGCCAGTAGTAATGCCGGGCGGAGCAATCAGCCCCAGCATTTT. It is translated as CASSNAGRSNQPQHF.